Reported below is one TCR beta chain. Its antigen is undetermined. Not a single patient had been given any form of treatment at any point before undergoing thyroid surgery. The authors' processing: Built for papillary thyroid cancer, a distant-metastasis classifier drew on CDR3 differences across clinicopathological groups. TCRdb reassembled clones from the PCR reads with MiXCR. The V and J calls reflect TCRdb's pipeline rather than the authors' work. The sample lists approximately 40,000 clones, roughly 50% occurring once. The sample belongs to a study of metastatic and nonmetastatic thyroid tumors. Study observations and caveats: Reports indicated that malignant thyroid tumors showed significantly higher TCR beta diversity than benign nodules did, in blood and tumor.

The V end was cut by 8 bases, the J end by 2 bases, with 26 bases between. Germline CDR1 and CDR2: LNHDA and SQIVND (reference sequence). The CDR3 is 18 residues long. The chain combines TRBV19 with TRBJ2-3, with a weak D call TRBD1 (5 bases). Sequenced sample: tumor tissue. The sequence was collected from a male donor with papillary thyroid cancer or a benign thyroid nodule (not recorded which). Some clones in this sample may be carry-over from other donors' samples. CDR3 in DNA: TGTGCCAGTTGTCCCCCCCCTAGGACAAGGGCCAACACAGATACGCAGTATTTT. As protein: CASCPPPRTRANTDTQYF.